A selection of T cell receptor beta chains follows, all from one sample in a study of T cell responses to AZD1222 COVID-19 vaccine. The table came from immunoSEQ multiplex PCR; TCRdb's copy has only in-frame clones and leaves some out. The table lists about 160,000 clones, 88% of them singletons. The sequences come from peripheral blood, collected on day 0 of AZD1222 vaccination. Source of these receptors: an adult in good health. CDR3s include the opening cysteine and the closing phenylalanine or tryptophan. The D gene is left open where the match is weak. Clone sizes are given selectively: once, few, many, or a class where the clone is expanded.

v_gene: TRBV28; abundance: once; d_gene: TRBD2; j_gene: TRBJ2-2; CDR3nt: TGTGCCAGCAGTCGACTCCTCTTTAGGACTAGCAGAAGTTCGAACACCGGGGAGCTGTTTTTT; CDR3aa: CASSRLLFRTSRSSNTGELFF
v_gene: TRBV15; abundance: .; d_gene: .; j_gene: TRBJ2-1; CDR3nt: TGTGCCACCAGCAGCGCGGGACAAAAAAATGAGCAGTTCTTC; CDR3aa: CATSSAGQKNEQFF
v_gene: TRBV15; abundance: .; d_gene: .; j_gene: TRBJ1-2; CDR3nt: TGTGCCACCAGCAGGATTCTTAACTATGGCTACACCTTC; CDR3aa: CATSRILNYGYTF
v_gene: TRBV9; abundance: .; d_gene: .; j_gene: TRBJ2-3; CDR3nt: TGTGCCAGCAGCGGTGAGGGGGACCCCACAGATACGCAGTATTTT; CDR3aa: CASSGEGDPTDTQYF
v_gene: TRBV9; abundance: few; d_gene: .; j_gene: TRBJ1-3; CDR3nt: TGTGCCAGCAGCGTAACTTGGCTCTCTGGAAACACCATATATTTT; CDR3aa: CASSVTWLSGNTIYF
v_gene: TRBV25-1; abundance: .; d_gene: .; j_gene: TRBJ2-7; CDR3nt: TGTGCCAGCAGTGACCGACACTACTACGAGCAGTACTTC; CDR3aa: CASSDRHYYEQYF
v_gene: TRBV6-5; abundance: .; d_gene: .; j_gene: TRBJ1-4; CDR3nt: TGTGCCAGCAGTTACTCGGGGGGGCGTAGAGAAAAACTGTTTTTT; CDR3aa: CASSYSGGRREKLFF
v_gene: TRBV6-2/TRBV6-3; abundance: .; d_gene: TRBD1; j_gene: TRBJ1-6; CDR3nt: TGTGCCAGCAGTTTACAAGGGGGCTTAGGGTCACCCCTCCACTTT; CDR3aa: CASSLQGGLGSPLHF
v_gene: TRBV14; abundance: .; d_gene: .; j_gene: TRBJ2-7; CDR3nt: TGTGCCAGCAGCCAACGAATGTCGGTTCCCGCCCTTCTATACGAGCAGTACTTC; CDR3aa: CASSQRMSVPALLYEQYF
v_gene: TRBV28; abundance: .; d_gene: .; j_gene: TRBJ1-5; CDR3nt: TGTGCCACTAGTTTATTGGGTCAGCCCCAGCATTTT; CDR3aa: CATSLLGQPQHF
v_gene: TRBV9; abundance: .; d_gene: .; j_gene: TRBJ1-1; CDR3nt: TGTGCCAGCAGCGTAGCGTCAAGGACCCCCGAAGCTTTCTTT; CDR3aa: CASSVASRTPEAFF
v_gene: TRBV2; abundance: few; d_gene: TRBD1; j_gene: TRBJ2-7; CDR3nt: TGTGCCAGCAGTGAATATAGGACAGGGGGATATGACGGCTCCTACGAGCAGTACTTC; CDR3aa: CASSEYRTGGYDGSYEQYF
v_gene: TRBV5-1; abundance: few; d_gene: TRBD2; j_gene: TRBJ2-7; CDR3nt: TGCGCCAGCAGGGAGGGAGGGGACGAGCAGTACTTC; CDR3aa: CASREGGDEQYF
v_gene: TRBV6-6; abundance: once; d_gene: .; j_gene: TRBJ1-1; CDR3nt: TGTGCCAGCAGCCAAAGGACAGTGAACACTGAAGCTTTCTTT; CDR3aa: CASSQRTVNTEAFF
v_gene: TRBV7-6; abundance: .; d_gene: .; j_gene: TRBJ1-1; CDR3nt: TGTGCCAGCAGCTTCCAGATGAACACTGAAGCTTTCTTT; CDR3aa: CASSFQMNTEAFF
v_gene: TRBV19; abundance: few; d_gene: .; j_gene: TRBJ1-1; CDR3nt: TGTGCCAGTAGTCCCTGGAGTCAGCTGAACACTGAAGCTTTCTTT; CDR3aa: CASSPWSQLNTEAFF
v_gene: TRBV14; abundance: .; d_gene: .; j_gene: TRBJ1-2; CDR3nt: TGTGCCAGCAGCCTCATGGTGGGGGCAAACTATGGCTACACCTTC; CDR3aa: CASSLMVGANYGYTF
v_gene: TRBV9; abundance: .; d_gene: .; j_gene: TRBJ1-6; CDR3nt: TGTGCCAGCAGCAGGGGAGGGATCGGACTTGAGAGCAATTCACCCCTCCACTTT; CDR3aa: CASSRGGIGLESNSPLHF
v_gene: TRBV10-3; abundance: .; d_gene: TRBD1; j_gene: TRBJ2-1; CDR3nt: TGTGCCATCAGTGTGGGACAGGGAAGTGAGCAGTTCTTC; CDR3aa: CAISVGQGSEQFF
v_gene: TRBV2; abundance: .; d_gene: .; j_gene: TRBJ2-7; CDR3nt: TGTGCCAGCAGCCAGGAACGGGACTCCGGCTCCGAGCAGTACTTC; CDR3aa: CASSQERDSGSEQYF
v_gene: TRBV11-2; abundance: .; d_gene: .; j_gene: TRBJ2-2; CDR3nt: TGTGCCAGCAGCGGGAGAGGGGTGACCGGGGAGCTGTTTTTT; CDR3aa: CASSGRGVTGELFF
v_gene: TRBV7-9; abundance: once; d_gene: .; j_gene: TRBJ2-5; CDR3nt: TGTGCCAGCAGCCGCACGTCCGGATACCGAGAGACCCAGTACTTC; CDR3aa: CASSRTSGYRETQYF
v_gene: TRBV6-4; abundance: once; d_gene: TRBD1; j_gene: TRBJ1-1; CDR3nt: TGTGCCAGCAGGTTAGGACAGGGCGAAGCTTTCTTT; CDR3aa: CASRLGQGEAFF
v_gene: TRBV28; abundance: .; d_gene: TRBD1; j_gene: TRBJ1-6; CDR3nt: TGTGCCAGCAGTTCGACAGGGTCGAATTCACCCCTCCACTTT; CDR3aa: CASSSTGSNSPLHF
v_gene: TRBV30; abundance: .; d_gene: .; j_gene: TRBJ1-3; CDR3nt: TGTGCCTGGGGGAGGGACTCTGGAAACACCATATATTTT; CDR3aa: CAWGRDSGNTIYF
v_gene: TRBV28; abundance: .; d_gene: .; j_gene: TRBJ1-4; CDR3nt: TGTGCCAGCAGTTTATTTGATTCGGTCGCGGCTAATGAAAAACTGTTTTTT; CDR3aa: CASSLFDSVAANEKLFF
v_gene: TRBV3-1/TRBV3-2; abundance: .; d_gene: TRBD1; j_gene: TRBJ1-5; CDR3nt: TGTGCCAGCAGCCAACAGGGGGCGGGACAGCCCCAGCATTTT; CDR3aa: CASSQQGAGQPQHF
v_gene: TRBV5-4; abundance: once; d_gene: .; j_gene: TRBJ2-1; CDR3nt: TGTGCCAGCAGCTCGGGAACAGGGATCGGTGAGCAGTTCTTC; CDR3aa: CASSSGTGIGEQFF
v_gene: TRBV7-9; abundance: .; d_gene: .; j_gene: TRBJ1-6; CDR3nt: TGTGCCAGCAGCTTAACGGACAACGTTAATTCACCCCTCCACTTT; CDR3aa: CASSLTDNVNSPLHF
v_gene: TRBV7-8; abundance: few; d_gene: .; j_gene: TRBJ2-1; CDR3nt: TGTGCCAGCAGCCCAAGGGGTGCCTCCTACAATGAGCAGTTCTTC; CDR3aa: CASSPRGASYNEQFF
v_gene: TRBV9; abundance: .; d_gene: TRBD1; j_gene: TRBJ2-1; CDR3nt: TGTGCCAGCAGCTACCTAGGGGGCGAAAGGAATGAGCAGTTCTTC; CDR3aa: CASSYLGGERNEQFF
v_gene: TRBV6-1; abundance: .; d_gene: .; j_gene: TRBJ1-1; CDR3nt: TGTGCCAGCAGTGAGGGGGGGGCGGGGAACACTGAAGCTTTCTTT; CDR3aa: CASSEGGAGNTEAFF
v_gene: TRBV7-9; abundance: .; d_gene: .; j_gene: TRBJ1-4; CDR3nt: TGTGCCAGCAGCTCCCGCTTGGCGGCAACTAATGAAAAACTGTTTTTT; CDR3aa: CASSSRLAATNEKLFF
v_gene: TRBV19; abundance: few; d_gene: .; j_gene: TRBJ1-3; CDR3nt: TGTGCCACTCGAGCCTCTGGAAACACCATATATTTT; CDR3aa: CATRASGNTIYF
v_gene: TRBV2; abundance: once; d_gene: TRBD1; j_gene: TRBJ1-1; CDR3nt: TGTGCCAGCGGGGGGACAGGAGACACTGAAGCTTTCTTT; CDR3aa: CASGGTGDTEAFF
v_gene: TRBV14; abundance: .; d_gene: .; j_gene: TRBJ1-5; CDR3nt: TGTGCCAGCAGCCAAGATCTTGGTCAGCCCCAGCATTTT; CDR3aa: CASSQDLGQPQHF
v_gene: TRBV7-6; abundance: once; d_gene: TRBD1; j_gene: TRBJ1-3; CDR3nt: TGTGCCAGCAGCCCAACTGGACAGGGAGGAAACACCATATATTTT; CDR3aa: CASSPTGQGGNTIYF
v_gene: TRBV6-5; abundance: few; d_gene: .; j_gene: TRBJ2-1; CDR3nt: TGTGCCAGCAGTCGGACAGCCGGGGAGCAGTTCTTC; CDR3aa: CASSRTAGEQFF
v_gene: TRBV14; abundance: .; d_gene: .; j_gene: TRBJ2-6; CDR3nt: TGTGCCAGCACCCCCTACATCAGCTCTGGGGCCAACGTCCTGACTTTC; CDR3aa: CASTPYISSGANVLTF
v_gene: TRBV27; abundance: .; d_gene: .; j_gene: TRBJ2-7; CDR3nt: TGTGCCAGCAGTAACAGACTAGGTCACGAGCAGTACTTC; CDR3aa: CASSNRLGHEQYF
v_gene: TRBV28; abundance: .; d_gene: .; j_gene: TRBJ2-2; CDR3nt: TGTGCCAGCAGTTTGGACAGCGGGGAGCTGTTTTTT; CDR3aa: CASSLDSGELFF
v_gene: TRBV6-5; abundance: .; d_gene: TRBD1; j_gene: TRBJ1-1; CDR3nt: TGTGCCAGCAGTTACGGGGACAGGCAAGGCACTGAAGCTTTCTTT; CDR3aa: CASSYGDRQGTEAFF
v_gene: TRBV7-9; abundance: .; d_gene: .; j_gene: TRBJ2-7; CDR3nt: TGTGCCAGCAGCTTAGAGGGTAGGACGGACTACGAGCAGTACTTC; CDR3aa: CASSLEGRTDYEQYF
v_gene: TRBV5-1; abundance: .; d_gene: TRBD2; j_gene: TRBJ2-1; CDR3nt: TGCGCCAGCAGCCCTCCGGGACTAGCAGTAAATGAGCAGTTCTTC; CDR3aa: CASSPPGLAVNEQFF
v_gene: TRBV28; abundance: .; d_gene: TRBD2; j_gene: TRBJ2-2; CDR3nt: TGTGCCAGCAGTTTACTCGCCTTGTCTAGCGGGGGAGCGAACACCGGGGAGCTGTTTTTT; CDR3aa: CASSLLALSSGGANTGELFF
v_gene: TRBV20-1; abundance: .; d_gene: TRBD1; j_gene: TRBJ2-1; CDR3nt: TGCAGTGCTAAGACAGGGGTAGAGCAGTTCTTC; CDR3aa: CSAKTGVEQFF
v_gene: TRBV12-3/TRBV12-4; abundance: .; d_gene: .; j_gene: TRBJ1-1; CDR3nt: TGTGCCAGCAGTCCACACCGGTCCACTGAAGCTTTCTTT; CDR3aa: CASSPHRSTEAFF
v_gene: TRBV28; abundance: .; d_gene: .; j_gene: TRBJ1-1; CDR3nt: TGTGCCAGCAGCAGACAGACGATGAACACTGAAGCTTTCTTT; CDR3aa: CASSRQTMNTEAFF
v_gene: TRBV28; abundance: .; d_gene: TRBD1; j_gene: TRBJ1-2; CDR3nt: TGTGCCAGCAGAAAGGCCGGAGGGGACAGGGGTTATGGCTACACCTTC; CDR3aa: CASRKAGGDRGYGYTF
v_gene: TRBV6-1; abundance: .; d_gene: .; j_gene: TRBJ2-7; CDR3nt: TGTGCCAGCAGTGAGCGATCGGTCGAGCAGTACTTC; CDR3aa: CASSERSVEQYF
v_gene: TRBV28; abundance: .; d_gene: TRBD1; j_gene: TRBJ2-7; CDR3nt: TGTGCCAGCAGTTACGAGACAGGGTGGAACGAGCAGTACTTC; CDR3aa: CASSYETGWNEQYF
v_gene: TRBV19; abundance: .; d_gene: TRBD2; j_gene: TRBJ2-5; CDR3nt: TGTGCCAGTAGTATAGGGGGGGGACAAGAGACCCAGTACTTC; CDR3aa: CASSIGGGQETQYF
v_gene: TRBV6-5; abundance: .; d_gene: .; j_gene: TRBJ2-7; CDR3nt: TGTGCCAGCAGTAGAAGGGGGTACTACGAGCAGTACTTC; CDR3aa: CASSRRGYYEQYF
v_gene: TRBV4-2; abundance: once; d_gene: .; j_gene: TRBJ1-4; CDR3nt: TGTGCCAGCAGCCAAGTGTCGGGCGAAAAACTGTTTTTT; CDR3aa: CASSQVSGEKLFF